Presented here are 3 T cell receptor beta chains from one specimen sequenced in a study of identifying expanded T cells in peripheral blood. TCRdb's copy holds only in-frame clones and misses some; the assay was immunoSEQ multiplex PCR. This sample has about 90,000 clones, with around 85% found just once. The sample comprised blood. Receptors originate from a person aged 18 to 69 in good health.

In this sample, this clone turned up a few times. The genes are TRBV6-5 and TRBJ1-1; possible D gene TRBD1, 6 bases. Germline V CDR1 and CDR2: MNHEY, SVGAGI. The CDR3 has 15 amino acids. Trimming stripped 0 bases from V and 0 bases from J, with 8 bases between. The CDR3 loop reads CASSYSQGMNTEAFF. In DNA, the CDR3 is TGTGCCAGCAGTTACTCACAGGGAATGAACACTGAAGCTTTCTTT.

This chain links TRBV11-2 with TRBJ2-7, with 9 positions matching TRBD1. With V trimmed by 11 bases and J by 3 bases, 11 bases remained unmatched. The CDR3 has 14 amino acids. Germline V lookup: CDR1 SGHAT, CDR2 FQNNGV. The CDR3: CASSLGTGLYEQYF. The CDR3 DNA follows: TGTGCCTCCAGTCTGGGGACAGGGCTCTACGAGCAGTACTTC.

The rearrangement uses TRBV9 and TRBJ1-1; D unclear. The CDR3 covers 13 residues. Per the germline V gene, CDR1 is SGDLS and CDR2 is YYNGEE. V was trimmed by 0 bases and J by 8 bases, leaving 11 bases between them. The CDR3 reads CASSVGQLSEAFF. For the CDR3, the DNA is TGTGCCAGCAGCGTAGGTCAGCTATCGGAAGCTTTCTTT.